A selection of T cell receptor beta chains follows, all from one sample in a study of beta chain features in type 1 diabetes. Assay used: immunoSEQ multiplex PCR; TCRdb lists only in-frame clones, some missing. The repertoire consists of more than 200,000 clones, with 16% occurring once and the leading ten covering approximately 0.086%. The sequenced sample was naive CD4+ T cells from blood. All receptors derive from a young man with type 1 diabetes. Each CDR3 is given with its conserved first and last residue. The D gene is left open where the match is weak. A clone size is listed for some rows: how often the clone was seen (once, few, many), or a class if it is expanded.

abundance	len	d_gene	j_gene	v_gene	CDR3aa	CDR3nt
-	16	-	TRBJ2-5	TRBV10-3	CAISEPTDPVWETQYF	TGTGCCATCAGTGAGCCCACCGACCCTGTCTGGGAGACCCAGTACTTC
-	15	-	TRBJ2-5	TRBV5-1	CASSLASTGEETQYF	TGCGCCAGCAGCTTGGCTTCGACGGGAGAAGAGACCCAGTACTTC
few	15	-	TRBJ2-3	TRBV28	CASSLFLGPTDTQYF	TGTGCCAGCAGTTTATTTCTAGGACCCACAGATACGCAGTATTTT
-	12	-	TRBJ2-1	TRBV29-1	CSAESGVDEQFF	TGCAGCGCCGAATCAGGCGTCGATGAGCAGTTCTTC
-	14	-	TRBJ2-7	TRBV7-9	CASSLVGELYEQYF	TGTGCCAGCAGCTTAGTTGGGGAGCTCTACGAGCAGTACTTC
-	14	-	TRBJ2-7	TRBV18	CASSPPGLTYEQYF	TGTGCCAGCTCACCACCGGGACTTACCTACGAGCAGTACTTC
few	13	-	TRBJ1-2	TRBV30	CVFSALGPYGYTF	TGTGTCTTCTCGGCTCTGGGCCCCTATGGCTACACCTTC
-	18	TRBD1	TRBJ2-6	TRBV5-4	CASSGRTGPSSGANVLTF	TGTGCCAGCAGCGGACGGACAGGGCCTAGCTCTGGGGCCAACGTCCTGACTTTC
-	13	-	TRBJ2-5	TRBV6-5	CASSGQPQETQYF	TGTGCCAGCAGTGGACAGCCACAAGAGACCCAGTACTTC
-	14	TRBD2	TRBJ2-3	TRBV7-2	CASTTSGPLDTQYF	TGTGCCAGCACAACTAGCGGCCCCCTAGATACGCAGTATTTT